This T cell receptor (beta chain) was documented in a study of T cell repertoires in cytomegalovirus infection. Study-wide context: It was the public TCR beta signatures that indicated both CMV infection and matching HLA type. Findings and limits, study-wide: Dominant in the ex vivo response were TCR beta clonotypes restricted by HLA-C and specific for CMV.

V was pared by 8 bases and J by 1 base, with 18 bases between. The germline CDR1 and CDR2 sequences are SQVTM and ANQGSEA. The CDR3 loop spans 14 amino acids. In this sample, this clonotype turned up a few times. As yet, its antigen is unknown. MiXCR, applied by TCRdb to the reads, yields one record per CDR3 protein. There are 800,000 to 950,000 distinct CDR3 sequences in the sample; less than 35% occur only once, and under 15% lies in the top ten. The source of this sequence is a human donor in good health (CMV status not recorded). Some clones in this sample may be carry-over from other donors' samples. The J gene is TRBJ2-7, the V gene TRBV29-1; D may be TRBD1 or TRBD2 (7 bases each). Sequenced here: cultured CD8+ T cells from PBMCs, sampled from culture after CMV antigen stimulation. The CDR3 nucleotides read TGCAGCATTGGTCAGGGGGGGAGATCCTACGAGCAGTACTTC. Its protein is CSIGQGGRSYEQYF.